The T cell receptor beta chain described here comes from a study of T-cell reconstitution after alpha-beta-depleted transplantation in children. Trimming took off 3 bases at V and 0 bases at J, with 9 bases between the two ends. The CDR3 length is 14 residues. CDR1 and CDR2 from the germline V gene are SQVTM and ANQGSEA. Using unique molecular identifiers, the investigators prepared the TCRbeta library. TCRdb redid the calling of the PCR reads with MiXCR, one entry per CDR3 protein. The data hold about 260,000 distinct CDR3 sequences, with 8.2% observed a single time. At least ten counts were recorded for this clonotype. Its antigen remains unknown. Findings and limits, study-wide: Hyperexpanded clones declined; after one year, newly produced T cells mostly supplied diversity. It was reported that alpha-beta T cells came from several hundred expanded graft clones (about two months after transplant). Where some patients showed high TCRbeta diversity at day 60, it came from recipient T cells and thymic progenitors that had survived.

The gene calls are TRBV29-1 and TRBJ2-1, with D uncertain. The sequence came from a male patient younger than 18 who had a stem cell transplant for acute lymphoblastic leukemia, so the T cells may come from the graft donor. The sequencing here drew on PBMCs, mostly from graft donor cells, taken 180 days after TCRalphabeta/CD19-depleted stem cell transplant. The CDR3 nucleotides read TGCAGCGTTGACAGATTTTCCTCCTACAATGAGCAGTTCTTC. Amino acids: CSVDRFSSYNEQFF.